This T cell receptor (beta chain) was captured by sequencing in a study of human T cells and chemical hapten exposure. Time point indicated: pre-sensitization, week 0. The treatment: therapeutic diphenylcyclopropenone sensitization with weekly scalp DPC. Blood draws came before every patch-test application. This clonotype was seen only a few times. TCRdb re-called the RACE reads with MiXCR, one entry per CDR3 protein. The data show approximately 320,000 distinct CDR3 sequences, with 5.5% seen just once and about 8.2% held by the top ten. The CDR3 covers 17 residues. V dropped 6 bases and J dropped 1 base, with 18 bases sitting between them. Germline V gene lookup returns CDR1 MNHNY and CDR2 SVGAGI (reference sequence).

This receptor was taken from a woman aged 18-35 years with alopecia areata. Some clones in this sample may be carry-over from other donors' samples. Sequences were derived from whole blood, sampled in connection with sensitization to the hapten diphenylcyclopropenone (DPC). The chain joins TRBV6-6 to TRBJ1-4; D gene unclear. The DNA for the CDR3 is TGTGCCAGCAGCAATGAGTATACGGGGAGAACTAATGAAAAACTGTTTTTT. Protein sequence: CASSNEYTGRTNEKLFF.